This T cell receptor (beta chain) was retrieved from a study of T-cell reconstitution after alpha-beta-depleted transplantation in children. This CDR3 has 14 amino acids. Trimming cost V 6 bases and J 7 bases, with 18 bases left between them. CDR1 and CDR2 from the germline V gene are DFQATT and SNEGSKA (reference sequence). A library of TCRbeta sequences, prepared with unique molecular identifiers, was generated. One entry per CDR3 protein, called by TCRdb with MiXCR from the PCR reads. The table records about 98,000 distinct CDR3 sequences, roughly a quarter of them present only once. A remark on this clonotype: What it binds is unknown.

Findings of the study overall: T-cell counts and diversity were attributed mostly to newly produced T cells one year after transplant. Several hundred expanded graft clones reportedly gave rise to the alpha-beta T cells present about two months after transplant. Surviving recipient T cells and intrathymic progenitors accounted for some patients' high TCRbeta diversity at day 60.

The sample was PBMCs, taken before TCRalphabeta/CD19-depleted stem cell transplant. The source of this sequence is a boy younger than 10 with acute lymphoblastic leukemia, due to receive a stem cell transplant. This chain uses TRBV20-1 with TRBJ2-2; a weak D match, TRBD1 (5 bases). The CDR3 DNA reads as TGCAGTGCAGGGGATCGGTCTCATTTCGGGGAGCTGTTTTTT. Translated, it gives CSAGDRSHFGELFF.